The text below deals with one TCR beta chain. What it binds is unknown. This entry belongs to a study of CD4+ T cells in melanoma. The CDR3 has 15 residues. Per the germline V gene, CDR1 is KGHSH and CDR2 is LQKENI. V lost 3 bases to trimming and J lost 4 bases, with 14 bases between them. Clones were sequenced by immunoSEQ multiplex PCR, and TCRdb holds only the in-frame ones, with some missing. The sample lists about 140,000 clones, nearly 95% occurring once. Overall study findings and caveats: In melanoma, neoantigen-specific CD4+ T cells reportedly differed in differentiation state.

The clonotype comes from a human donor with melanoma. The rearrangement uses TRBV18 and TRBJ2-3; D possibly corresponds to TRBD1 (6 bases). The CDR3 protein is CASSPFQGLADTQYF. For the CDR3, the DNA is TGTGCCAGCTCACCCTTTCAGGGGCTCGCAGATACGCAGTATTTT.